One sample yielded the 6 T cell receptor beta chains listed below, sequenced in a study of T cell responses to AZD1222 COVID-19 vaccine. Method: immunoSEQ multiplex PCR; TCRdb's copy keeps in-frame clones and lacks some. The table includes 130,000 or so clones, roughly 93% detected once. Sequences were derived from peripheral blood, sampled on day 0 of MenACWY control vaccination. These receptors were taken from an adult in good health.

The CDR3 region has the DNA TGCGCCAGCAGCTACGGGGGGAGCGGGAGCTCCTACAATGAGCAGTTCTTC. Amino acid sequence: CASSYGGSGSSYNEQFF. The chain combines TRBV5-1 with TRBJ2-1; TRBD2 aligns across 8 bases. Germline values: CDR1 SGHRS, CDR2 YFSETQ. Unmatched junction bases numbered 8, after V lost 3 bases and J lost 0 bases. This CDR3 is built from 17 residues.

This chain links TRBV5-6 with TRBJ1-2, with D tentatively TRBD1 (6 bases). Trimming shortened V by 6 bases and J by 1 base, and 13 bases separated the two germline ends. The CDR3 covers 14 residues. CDR1 and CDR2 (germline): SGHDT, YYEEEE. As DNA, the CDR3 is TGTGCCAGCACCTCTGGGGGGCTTAACTATGGCTACACCTTC. Its translation is CASTSGGLNYGYTF. Using reference TRBV5-6 and TRBJ1-2 for the parts outside the CDR3, the full variable domain is DAGVTQSPTHLIKTRGQQVTLRCSPKSGHDTVSWYQQALGQGPQFIFQYYEEEERQRGNFPDRFSGHQFPNYSSELNVNALLLGDSALYLCASTSGGLNYGYTFGSGTRLTVV.

V and J are TRBV5-1 and TRBJ2-3, with a possible D match to TRBD2 (6 bases). V lost 2 bases and J 5 bases, leaving 6 bases between the germline ends. CDR1 is SGHRS, CDR2 YFSETQ, per germline. This CDR3 region has 12 residues. CDR3 residues: CASSFGRDTQYF. Written as DNA, the CDR3 is TGCGCCAGCAGCTTCGGGAGAGATACGCAGTATTTT.

The chain recombines TRBV4-2 with TRBJ2-3; TRBD2 aligns across 12 bases. V dropped 1 base and J dropped 0; count of bases not matched to a gene: 11. CDR1 and CDR2 from the germline V gene are LGHNA and YNFKEQ. The CDR3 consists of 20 residues. The CDR3 region is CASSQVRTSGNHYSTDTQYF. CDR3 DNA: TGTGCCAGCAGCCAAGTCCGGACTAGCGGGAACCACTATAGCACAGATACGCAGTATTTT.

This chain joins TRBV6-5 and TRBJ2-1; the D is unclear. Trimming cost V 7 bases and J 6 bases, with 7 bases left between them. The CDR3 sequence is 11 residues long. CDR1 is MNHEY and CDR2 is SVGAGI in the germline V gene. The CDR3: CASISVNEQFF. CDR3 DNA: TGTGCCAGCATCTCCGTCAATGAGCAGTTCTTC.

The chain is built from TRBV7-8 and TRBJ1-2; 7 bases agree with TRBD1. V was clipped by 2 bases and J by 0 bases; unmatched bases: 0. CDR1 and CDR2 (germline): SGHVS, FQNEAQ. The CDR3 consists of 14 residues. The CDR3: CASSLQGANYGYTF. In nucleotides, the CDR3 is TGTGCCAGCAGCTTACAGGGGGCTAACTATGGCTACACCTTC.